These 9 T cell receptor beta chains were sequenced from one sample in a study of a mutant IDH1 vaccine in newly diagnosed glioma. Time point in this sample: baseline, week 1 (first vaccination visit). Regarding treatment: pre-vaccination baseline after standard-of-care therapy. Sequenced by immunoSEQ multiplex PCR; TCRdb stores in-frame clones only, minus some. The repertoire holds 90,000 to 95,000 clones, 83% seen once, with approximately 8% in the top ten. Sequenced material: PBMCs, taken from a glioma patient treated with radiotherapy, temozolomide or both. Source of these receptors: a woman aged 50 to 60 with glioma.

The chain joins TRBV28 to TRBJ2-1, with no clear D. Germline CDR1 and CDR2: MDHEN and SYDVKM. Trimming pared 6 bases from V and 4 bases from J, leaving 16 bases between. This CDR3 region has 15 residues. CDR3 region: CASSPRVKGYNEQFF. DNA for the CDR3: TGTGCCAGCAGCCCCCGGGTTAAAGGATACAATGAGCAGTTCTTC.

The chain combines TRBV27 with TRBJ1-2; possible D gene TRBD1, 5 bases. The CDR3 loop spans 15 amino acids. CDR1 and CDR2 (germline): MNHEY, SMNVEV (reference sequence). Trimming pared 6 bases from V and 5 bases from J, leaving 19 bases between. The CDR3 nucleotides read TGTGCCAGCAGCCTGGGGAGGGGCCTAGCTTATGGCTACACCTTC. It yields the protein CASSLGRGLAYGYTF.

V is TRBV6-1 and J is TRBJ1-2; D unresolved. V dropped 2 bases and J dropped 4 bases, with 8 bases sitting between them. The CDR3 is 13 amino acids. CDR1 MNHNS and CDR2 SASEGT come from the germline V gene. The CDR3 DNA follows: TGTGCCAGCAGTGAACTGGGTCGCTATGGCTACACCTTC. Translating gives CASSELGRYGYTF.

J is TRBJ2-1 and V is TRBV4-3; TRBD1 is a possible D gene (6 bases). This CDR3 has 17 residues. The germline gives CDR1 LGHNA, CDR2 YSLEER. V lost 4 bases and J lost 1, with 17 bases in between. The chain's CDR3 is CASSPGPGGASYNEQFF. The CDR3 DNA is TGCGCCAGCAGCCCTGGTCCTGGGGGCGCATCCTACAATGAGCAGTTCTTC.

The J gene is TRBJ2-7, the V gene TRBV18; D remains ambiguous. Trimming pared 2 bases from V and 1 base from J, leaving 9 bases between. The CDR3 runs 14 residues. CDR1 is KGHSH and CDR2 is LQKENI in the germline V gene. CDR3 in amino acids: CASSPDALSYEQYF. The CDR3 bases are TGTGCCAGCTCACCAGATGCGTTATCCTACGAGCAGTACTTC.

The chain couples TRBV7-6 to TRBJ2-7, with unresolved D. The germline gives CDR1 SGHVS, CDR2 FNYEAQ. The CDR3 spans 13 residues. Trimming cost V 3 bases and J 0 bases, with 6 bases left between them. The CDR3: CASSLASSYEQYF. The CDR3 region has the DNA TGTGCCAGCAGCTTGGCCAGCTCCTACGAGCAGTACTTC. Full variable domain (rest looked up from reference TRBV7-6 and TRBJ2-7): GAGVSQSPRYKVTKRGQDVALRCDPISGHVSLYWYRQALGQGPEFLTYFNYEAQQDKSGLPNDRFSAERPEGSISTLTIQRTEQRDSAMYRCASSLASSYEQYFGPGTRLTVT.

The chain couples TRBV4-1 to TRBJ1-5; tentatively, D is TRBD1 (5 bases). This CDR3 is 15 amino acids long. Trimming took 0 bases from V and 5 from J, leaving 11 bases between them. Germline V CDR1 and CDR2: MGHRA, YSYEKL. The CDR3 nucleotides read TGCGCCAGCAGCCAAGAAAACAGGAAGGATCAGCCCCAGCATTTT. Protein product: CASSQENRKDQPQHF.

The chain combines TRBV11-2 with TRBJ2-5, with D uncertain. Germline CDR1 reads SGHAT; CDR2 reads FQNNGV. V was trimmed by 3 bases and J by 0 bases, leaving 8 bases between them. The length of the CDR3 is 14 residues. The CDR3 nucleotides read TGTGCCAGCAGCTTTATGTCGAACCAAGAGACCCAGTACTTC. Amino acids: CASSFMSNQETQYF.

The CDR3 DNA reads as TGTGCCAGCAGCAGGCGGGGGACAGACACTGAAGCTTTCTTT. Protein product: CASSRRGTDTEAFF. This chain links TRBV11-3 with TRBJ1-1, with 7 bases identical to TRBD1. V shed 5 bases, J shed 3 bases, and the junction held 6 bases outside the gene matches. Germline assignment: CDR1 SGHNT and CDR2 YENEEA. The CDR3 is made up of 14 amino acids.